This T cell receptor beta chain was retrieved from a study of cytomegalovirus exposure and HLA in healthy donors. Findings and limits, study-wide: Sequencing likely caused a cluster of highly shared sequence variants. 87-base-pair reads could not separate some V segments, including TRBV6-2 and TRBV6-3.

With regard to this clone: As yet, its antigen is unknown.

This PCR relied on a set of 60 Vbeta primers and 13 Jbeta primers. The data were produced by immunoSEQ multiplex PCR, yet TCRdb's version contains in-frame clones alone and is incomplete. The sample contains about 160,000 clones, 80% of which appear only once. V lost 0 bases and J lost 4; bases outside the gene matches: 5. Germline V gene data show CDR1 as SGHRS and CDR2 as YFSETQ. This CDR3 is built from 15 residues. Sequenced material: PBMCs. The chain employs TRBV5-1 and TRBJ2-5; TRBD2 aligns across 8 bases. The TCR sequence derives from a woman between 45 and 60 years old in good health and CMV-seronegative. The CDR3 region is CASSLEGRGGETQYF. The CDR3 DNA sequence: TGCGCCAGCAGCTTGGAAGGCCGGGGGGGAGAGACCCAGTACTTC. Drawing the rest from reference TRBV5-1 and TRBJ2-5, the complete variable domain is KAGVTQTPRYLIKTRGQQVTLSCSPISGHRSVSWYQQTPGQGLQFLFEYFSETQRNKGNFPGRFSGRQFSNSRSEMNVSTLELGDSALYLCASSLEGRGGETQYFGPGTRLLVL.